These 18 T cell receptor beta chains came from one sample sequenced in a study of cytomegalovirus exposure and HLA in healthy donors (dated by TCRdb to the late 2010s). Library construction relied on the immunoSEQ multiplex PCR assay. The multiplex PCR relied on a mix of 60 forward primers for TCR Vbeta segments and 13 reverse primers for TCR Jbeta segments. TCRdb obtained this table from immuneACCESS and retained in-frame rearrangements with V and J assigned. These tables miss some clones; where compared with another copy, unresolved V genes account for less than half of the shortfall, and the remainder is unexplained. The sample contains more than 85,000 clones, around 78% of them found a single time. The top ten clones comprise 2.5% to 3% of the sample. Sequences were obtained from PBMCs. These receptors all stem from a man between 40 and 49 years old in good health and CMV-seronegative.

The CDR3 protein is CASSSDKSPEAFF. The CDR3 nucleotides are TGTGCCAGCAGCTCGGACAAATCCCCTGAAGCTTTCTTT. The genes are TRBV5-6 and TRBJ1-1; D might be TRBD1 (5 bases). This CDR3 has 13 residues. The germline CDR1 and CDR2 sequences are SGHDT and YYEEEE. V lost 3 bases, J lost 6 bases, and 12 bases lay in between.

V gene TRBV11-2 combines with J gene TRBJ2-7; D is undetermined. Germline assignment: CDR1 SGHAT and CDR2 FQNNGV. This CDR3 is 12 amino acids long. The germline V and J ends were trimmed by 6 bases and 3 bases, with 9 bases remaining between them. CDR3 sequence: CASRRPDYEQYF. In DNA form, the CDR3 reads TGTGCCAGCAGACGCCCAGACTACGAGCAGTACTTC.

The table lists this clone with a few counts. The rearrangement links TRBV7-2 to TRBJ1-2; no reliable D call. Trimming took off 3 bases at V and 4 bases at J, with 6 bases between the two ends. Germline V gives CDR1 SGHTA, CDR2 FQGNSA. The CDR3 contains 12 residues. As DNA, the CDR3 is TGTGCCAGCAGCTTTCCGGGCTATGGCTACACCTTC. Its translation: CASSFPGYGYTF.

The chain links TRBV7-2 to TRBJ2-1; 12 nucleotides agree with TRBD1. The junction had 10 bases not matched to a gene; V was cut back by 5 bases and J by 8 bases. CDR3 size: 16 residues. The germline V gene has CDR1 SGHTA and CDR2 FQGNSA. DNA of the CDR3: TGTGCCAGCAGCCTGTTTGGGACAGGGGGCTTCTATGAGCAGTTCTTC. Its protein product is CASSLFGTGGFYEQFF.

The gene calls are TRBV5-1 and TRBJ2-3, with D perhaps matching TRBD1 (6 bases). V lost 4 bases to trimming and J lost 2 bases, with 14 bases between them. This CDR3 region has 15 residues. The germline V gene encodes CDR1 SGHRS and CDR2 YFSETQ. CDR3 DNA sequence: TGCGCCAGCAGCCGAAACAGGGATGCCACAGATACGCAGTATTTT. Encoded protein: CASSRNRDATDTQYF. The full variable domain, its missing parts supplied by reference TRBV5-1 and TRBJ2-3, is KAGVTQTPRYLIKTRGQQVTLSCSPISGHRSVSWYQQTPGQGLQFLFEYFSETQRNKGNFPGRFSGRQFSNSRSEMNVSTLELGDSALYLCASSRNRDATDTQYFGPGTRLTVL.

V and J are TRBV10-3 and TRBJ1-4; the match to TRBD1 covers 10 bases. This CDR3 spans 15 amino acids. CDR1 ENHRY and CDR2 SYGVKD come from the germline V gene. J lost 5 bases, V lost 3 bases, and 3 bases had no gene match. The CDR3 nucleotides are TGTGCCATCAGTGATTCGGGACAGGGGAATGAAAAACTGTTTTTT. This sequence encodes CAISDSGQGNEKLFF.

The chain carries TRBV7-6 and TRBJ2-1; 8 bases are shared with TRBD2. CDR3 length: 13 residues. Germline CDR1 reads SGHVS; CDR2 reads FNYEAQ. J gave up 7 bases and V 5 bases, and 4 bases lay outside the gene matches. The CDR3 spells CASSLGTRNEQFF. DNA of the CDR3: TGTGCCAGCAGCCTCGGGACTAGGAATGAGCAGTTCTTC.

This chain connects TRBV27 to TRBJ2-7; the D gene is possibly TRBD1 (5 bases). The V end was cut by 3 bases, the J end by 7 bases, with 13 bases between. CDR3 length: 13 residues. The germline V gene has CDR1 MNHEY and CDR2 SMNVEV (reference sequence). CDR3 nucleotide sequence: TGTGCCAGCAGTTTGGGGCCCGGAGTTGAGCAGTACTTC. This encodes CASSLGPGVEQYF.

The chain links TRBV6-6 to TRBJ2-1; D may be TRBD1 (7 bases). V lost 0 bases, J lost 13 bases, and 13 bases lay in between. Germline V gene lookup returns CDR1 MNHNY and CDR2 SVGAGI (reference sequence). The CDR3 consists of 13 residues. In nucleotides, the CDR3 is TGTGCCAGCAGTTACTCGGAGGGGGCAGGTCAGTTCTTC. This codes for CASSYSEGAGQFF.

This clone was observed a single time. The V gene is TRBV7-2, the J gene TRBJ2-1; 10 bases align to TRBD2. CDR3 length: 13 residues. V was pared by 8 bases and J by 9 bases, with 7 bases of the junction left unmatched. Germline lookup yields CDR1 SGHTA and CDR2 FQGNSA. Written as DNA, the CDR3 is TGTGCCAGCCGGGTAGCGGGGGGTAGTGAGCAGTTCTTC. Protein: CASRVAGGSEQFF.

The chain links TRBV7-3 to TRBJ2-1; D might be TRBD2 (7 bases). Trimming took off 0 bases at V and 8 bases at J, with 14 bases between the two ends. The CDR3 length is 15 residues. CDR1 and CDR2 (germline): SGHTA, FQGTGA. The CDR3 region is CASSLTGGAIDEQFF. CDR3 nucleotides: TGTGCCAGCAGCTTAACGGGGGGGGCTATCGATGAGCAGTTCTTC.

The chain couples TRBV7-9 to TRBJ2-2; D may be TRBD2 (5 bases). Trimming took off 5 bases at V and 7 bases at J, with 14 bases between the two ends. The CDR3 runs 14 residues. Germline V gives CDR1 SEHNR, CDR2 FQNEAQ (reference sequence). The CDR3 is CASSPSGSVGELFF. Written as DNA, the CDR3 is TGTGCCAGCAGCCCATCGGGGTCGGTCGGGGAGCTGTTTTTT. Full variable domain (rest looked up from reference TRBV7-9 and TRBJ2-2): DTGVSQNPRHKITKRGQNVTFRCDPISEHNRLYWYRQTLGQGPEFLTYFQNEAQLEKSRLLSDRFSAERPKGSFSTLEIQRTEQGDSAMYLCASSPSGSVGELFFGEGSRLTVL.

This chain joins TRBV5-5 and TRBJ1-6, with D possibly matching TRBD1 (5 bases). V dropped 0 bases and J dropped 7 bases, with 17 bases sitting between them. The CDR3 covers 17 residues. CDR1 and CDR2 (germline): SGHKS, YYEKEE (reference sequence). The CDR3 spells CASSLGQPHTFNSPLHF. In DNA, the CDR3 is TGTGCCAGCAGCTTGGGACAGCCACATACGTTCAATTCACCCCTCCACTTT.

CDR3 sequence: CASSLVNFYEQYF. The CDR3 DNA reads as TGTGCCAGCAGCTTAGTAAATTTCTACGAGCAGTACTTC. The chain has TRBV11-2 and TRBJ2-7, with D uncertain. The germline V and J ends were trimmed by 1 base and 3 bases, with 7 bases remaining between them. This CDR3 comprises 13 residues. Germline lookup yields CDR1 SGHAT and CDR2 FQNNGV.

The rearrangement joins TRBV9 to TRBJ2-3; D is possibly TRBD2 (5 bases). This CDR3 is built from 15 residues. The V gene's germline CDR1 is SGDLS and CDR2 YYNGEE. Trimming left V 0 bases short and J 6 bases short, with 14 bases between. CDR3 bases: TGTGCCAGCAGCGTAGCGGGCCCGGGAACCGATACGCAGTATTTT. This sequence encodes CASSVAGPGTDTQYF.

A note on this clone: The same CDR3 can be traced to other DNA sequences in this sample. CDR3 bases: TGCGCCAGCAGCCTGGGACAGGGCGGAACTGAAGCTTTCTTT. This encodes CASSLGQGGTEAFF. V gene TRBV5-1 combines with J gene TRBJ1-1; 9 nucleotides line up with TRBD1. The germline CDR1 and CDR2 sequences are SGHRS and YFSETQ. J gave up 5 bases and V 4 bases, and 6 bases lay outside the gene matches. The CDR3 is made up of 14 amino acids.

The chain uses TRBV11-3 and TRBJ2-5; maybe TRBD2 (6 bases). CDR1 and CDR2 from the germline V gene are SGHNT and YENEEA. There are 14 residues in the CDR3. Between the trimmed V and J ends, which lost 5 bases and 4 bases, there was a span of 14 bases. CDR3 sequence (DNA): TGTGCCAGCAGCCCACGCCGCGGGACAGAGACCCAGTACTTC. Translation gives CASSPRRGTETQYF.

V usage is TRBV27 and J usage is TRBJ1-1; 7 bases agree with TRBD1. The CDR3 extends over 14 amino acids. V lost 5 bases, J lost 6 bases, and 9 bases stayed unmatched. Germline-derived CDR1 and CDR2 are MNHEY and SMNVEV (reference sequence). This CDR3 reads CASSPLDRIPEAFF. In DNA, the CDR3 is TGTGCCAGCAGTCCTCTGGACAGGATCCCTGAAGCTTTCTTT.